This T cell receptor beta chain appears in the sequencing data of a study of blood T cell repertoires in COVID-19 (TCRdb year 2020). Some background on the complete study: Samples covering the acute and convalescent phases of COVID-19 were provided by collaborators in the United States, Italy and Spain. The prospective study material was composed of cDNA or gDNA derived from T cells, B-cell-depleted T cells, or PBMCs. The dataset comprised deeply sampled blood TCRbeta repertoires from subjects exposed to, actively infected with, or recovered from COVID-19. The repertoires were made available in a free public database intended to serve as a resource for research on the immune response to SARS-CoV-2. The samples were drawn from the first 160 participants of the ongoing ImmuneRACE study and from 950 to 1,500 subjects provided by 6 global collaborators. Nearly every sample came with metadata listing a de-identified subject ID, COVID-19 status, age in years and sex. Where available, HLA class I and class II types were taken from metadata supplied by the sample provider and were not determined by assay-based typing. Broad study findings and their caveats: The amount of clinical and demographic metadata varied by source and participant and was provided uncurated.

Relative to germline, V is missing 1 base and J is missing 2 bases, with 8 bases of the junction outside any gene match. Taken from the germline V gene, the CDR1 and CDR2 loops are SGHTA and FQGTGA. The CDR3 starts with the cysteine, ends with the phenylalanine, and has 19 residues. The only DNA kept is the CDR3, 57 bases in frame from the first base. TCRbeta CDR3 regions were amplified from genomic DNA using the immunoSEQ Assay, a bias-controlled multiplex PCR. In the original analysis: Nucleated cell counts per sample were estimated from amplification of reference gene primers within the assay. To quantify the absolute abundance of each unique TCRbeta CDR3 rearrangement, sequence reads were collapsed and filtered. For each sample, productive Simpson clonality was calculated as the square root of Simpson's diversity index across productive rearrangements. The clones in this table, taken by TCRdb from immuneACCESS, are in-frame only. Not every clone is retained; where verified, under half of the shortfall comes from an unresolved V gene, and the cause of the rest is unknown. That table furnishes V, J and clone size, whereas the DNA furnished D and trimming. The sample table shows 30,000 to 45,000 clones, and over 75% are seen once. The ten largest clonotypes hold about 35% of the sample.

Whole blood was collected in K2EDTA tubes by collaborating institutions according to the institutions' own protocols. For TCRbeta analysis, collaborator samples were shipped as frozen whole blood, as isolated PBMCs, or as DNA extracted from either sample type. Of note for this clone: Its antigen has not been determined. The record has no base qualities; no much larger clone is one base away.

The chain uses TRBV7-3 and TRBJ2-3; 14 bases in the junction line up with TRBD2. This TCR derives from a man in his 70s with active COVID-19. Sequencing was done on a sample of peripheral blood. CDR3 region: CASSLMGTSGGRDTDTQYF. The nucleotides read TGTGCCAGCAGCTTAATGGGGACTAGCGGGGGCCGCGACACAGATACGCAGTATTTT.